This section outlines one T cell receptor beta chain sequence together with its context. Its antigen is unknown. Relative to the germline gene, one junction end is altered; a read error may explain this. The data stem from a study of cytomegalovirus exposure and HLA in healthy donors. Germline CDR1 SGHTA, CDR2 FQGNSA. The CDR3 consists of 17 residues. Study-level points and caveats: Roughly uniform depth of sequencing across donors was assumed in presence/absence analyses. The study had only CMV serostatus as immune exposure information. What a later analysis reportedly showed was that an Asian-associated ancestry cluster had fewer N-insertions than the approximately 700-donor mean. Common viral pathogens (according to a later analysis) appeared linked to several of the most significant clusters.

This PCR relied on a set of 60 Vbeta primers and 13 Jbeta primers. The method was immunoSEQ multiplex PCR; TCRdb's version includes in-frame clones alone and lacks a portion of them. The table lists roughly 190,000 clones, 87% of them singletons. The sequence was obtained from a man in his thirties or forties in good health and CMV-seronegative. The gene calls are TRBV7-2 and TRBJ2-3, with 12 bases matching TRBD1. Sequencing was performed on PBMCs. The CDR3: CANSTQYGTGGADTQYF. CDR3 DNA sequence: TGTGCCAACAGCACACAATACGGGACAGGGGGCGCCGATACGCAGTATTTT.